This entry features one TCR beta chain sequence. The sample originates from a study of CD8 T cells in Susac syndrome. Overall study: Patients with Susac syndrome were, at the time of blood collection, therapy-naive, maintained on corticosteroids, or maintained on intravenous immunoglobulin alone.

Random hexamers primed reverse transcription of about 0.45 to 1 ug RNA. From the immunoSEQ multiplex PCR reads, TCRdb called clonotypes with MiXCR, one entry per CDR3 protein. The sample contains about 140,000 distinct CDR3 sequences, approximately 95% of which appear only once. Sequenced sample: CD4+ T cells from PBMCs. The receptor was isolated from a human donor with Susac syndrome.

DNA for the CDR3: TGCGCCAGCACCTCGGCGGGAGGGCTAGAGACCCAGTACTTC. Its translation: CASTSAGGLETQYF. The chain recombines TRBV5-1 with TRBJ2-5, with 9 bases lining up with TRBD2. Germline assignment: CDR1 SGHRS and CDR2 YFSETQ. With V trimmed by 6 bases and J by 4 bases, 7 bases remained unmatched. This CDR3 comprises 14 residues.